These 10 T cell receptor beta chains originate from one sample sequenced in a study of blood T cell repertoires in COVID-19. Sequencing used immunoSEQ multiplex PCR; TCRdb keeps in-frame clones, though not all of them. The data contain about 260,000 clones, roughly 86% of them singletons. The source material was peripheral blood. Source of these receptors: a man aged 18 to 29 with active or convalescent COVID-19.

The CDR3 DNA reads as TGTGCCAGCAGCTTGGGGCTAGCGGGGAGTGAGCAGTACTTC. This encodes CASSLGLAGSEQYF. The chain employs TRBV5-6 and TRBJ2-7; 9 bases align to TRBD2. CDR1 SGHDT and CDR2 YYEEEE come from the germline V gene. V was pared by 0 bases and J by 7 bases, with 5 bases of the junction left unmatched. The CDR3 runs 14 residues.

The rearrangement links TRBV18 to TRBJ2-1, with D perhaps matching TRBD1 (6 bases). V shed 8 bases and J shed 2 bases, with 22 bases lying between them. This CDR3 is built from 17 residues. The germline gives CDR1 KGHSH, CDR2 LQKENI. Here the CDR3 reads CASQDDLGTPTYNEQFF. Written as DNA, the CDR3 is TGTGCCAGCCAAGACGACCTCGGGACACCGACCTACAATGAGCAGTTCTTC.

The chain joins TRBV5-1 to TRBJ2-5, with 14 bases fitting TRBD2. V lost 3 bases, J lost 1 base, and 8 bases stayed unmatched. The germline V gene has CDR1 SGHRS and CDR2 YFSETQ. The CDR3 runs to 18 residues. CDR3 loop: CASSSGLAGGWSQETQYF. The CDR3, as DNA: TGCGCCAGCAGCTCCGGACTAGCGGGAGGTTGGTCCCAAGAGACCCAGTACTTC.

The gene calls are TRBV5-4 and TRBJ2-3; the match to TRBD2 covers 13 bases. With V trimmed by 3 bases and J by 0 bases, 10 bases remained unmatched. CDR3 length: 19 amino acids. In germline, CDR1 is SGHNT, CDR2 YYREEE (reference sequence). CDR3 DNA sequence: TGTGCCAGCAGCTGGGAGGAGACTAGCGGGAGGACTAGCACAGATACGCAGTATTTT. Translating gives CASSWEETSGRTSTDTQYF.

V and J are TRBV30 and TRBJ2-3; no clear D. Germline-derived CDR1 and CDR2 are GTSNPN and SVGIG (reference sequence). The CDR3 runs to 15 residues. Trimming removed 3 bases from V and 1 base from J, with 14 bases in between. The CDR3 region is CAWSFLAPGTDTQYF. The CDR3 DNA reads TGTGCCTGGAGCTTTTTAGCCCCGGGCACAGATACGCAGTATTTT.

The chain joins TRBV29-1 to TRBJ1-2, with a weak D call TRBD1 (5 bases). Germline V gene sequence: CDR1 SQVTM, CDR2 ANQGSEA. The V gene lost 4 bases and the J gene lost 3 bases, with 9 bases spanning the gap. This CDR3 comprises 12 residues. The CDR3 DNA reads as TGCAGCGTTGCGACAGACGACTATGGCTACACCTTC. Its translation: CSVATDDYGYTF.

This chain links TRBV6-2 or TRBV6-3 with TRBJ2-2; D perhaps matches TRBD2 (5 bases). Germline assignment: CDR1 MNHEY and CDR2 SVGEGT. V shed 1 base and J shed 1 base, with 7 bases lying between them. There are 15 residues in the CDR3. The CDR3 region has the DNA TGTGCCAGCAGTTACTGGGGAGAGAACACCGGGGAGCTGTTTTTT. As protein: CASSYWGENTGELFF.

The chain employs TRBV29-1 and TRBJ2-1; maybe TRBD2 (6 bases). Germline V gene lookup returns CDR1 SQVTM and CDR2 ANQGSEA. With 7 bases removed from V and 5 bases from J, the gap between germline ends came to 9 bases. The CDR3 is 11 amino acids. Written as DNA, the CDR3 is TGCAGCGGGCGGGGCGACAATGAGCAGTTCTTC. Translating it yields CSGRGDNEQFF.

The table lists this clone with a count of one. The chain carries TRBV19 and TRBJ2-7; TRBD1 agrees at 7 bases. The germline V gene encodes CDR1 LNHDA and CDR2 SQIVND (reference sequence). The V and J ends lost 8 bases and 6 bases, in that order; junction bases with no gene match: 13. This CDR3 has 14 residues. The CDR3 sequence: CASGGQSRGGEQYF. The CDR3 DNA reads as TGTGCCAGTGGGGGACAGTCCCGCGGTGGCGAGCAGTACTTC.

This clone has only a few counts. J is TRBJ2-5 and V is TRBV2, with D possibly being TRBD2 (6 bases). The CDR3 is made up of 14 amino acids. V lost 4 bases to trimming and J lost 2 bases, with 11 bases between them. Germline loops: CDR1 SNHLY, CDR2 FYNNEI. In nucleotides, the CDR3 is TGTGCCAGCAGTGGGCGGGACGGTCAAGAGACCCAGTACTTC. Translating gives CASSGRDGQETQYF. The full variable domain, its missing parts supplied by reference TRBV2 and TRBJ2-5, is EPEVTQTPSHQVTQMGQEVILRCVPISNHLYFYWYRQILGQKVEFLVSFYNNEISEKSEIFDDQFSVERPDGSNFTLKIRSTKLEDSAMYFCASSGRDGQETQYFGPGTRLLVL.